This passage covers 29 T cell receptor beta chains from one sample sequenced in a study of blood T cell repertoires in COVID-19. The table came from immunoSEQ multiplex PCR; TCRdb's copy has only in-frame clones and leaves some out. This table holds roughly 190,000 clones, 82% found once. Sequenced input: peripheral blood. The origin of the receptors is a woman aged 60 to 75 with COVID-19, enrolled during active disease.

This clone was detected only a few times. This chain joins TRBV7-6 and TRBJ1-1; D is unresolved. The CDR3 totals 14 residues. The V and J ends lost 5 bases and 0 bases respectively, with 10 bases between them. The germline gives CDR1 SGHVS, CDR2 FNYEAQ. CDR3 in amino acids: CASSPAGVNTEAFF. The CDR3 nucleotides are TGTGCCAGCAGCCCCGCGGGCGTGAACACTGAAGCTTTCTTT.

V is TRBV28 and J is TRBJ1-2, with 7 bases aligning to TRBD1. Trimming at V came to 4 bases and at J to 6 bases, leaving 11 bases not matched to a gene. Looked up from germline, CDR1 is MDHEN and CDR2 is SYDVKM. This CDR3 spans 15 amino acids. CDR3 in DNA: TGTGCCAGCAGTTCAGGCAATGGACAGGTCAATGGCTACACCTTC. Its translation is CASSSGNGQVNGYTF.

The chain uses TRBV5-1 and TRBJ2-1; 9 bases line up with TRBD2. The CDR3 sequence is 20 residues long. Germline V CDR1 and CDR2: SGHRS, YFSETQ. The trim removed 4 bases at V and 1 base at J, leaving 18 bases unmatched. The DNA for the CDR3 is TGCGCCAGCAGCCCAAATCCCCTAGCGGGAAGCCTTGGATCCTACAATGAGCAGTTCTTC. Amino acid sequence: CASSPNPLAGSLGSYNEQFF.

This clone was detected only once. The chain links TRBV5-4 to TRBJ1-2; TRBD1 aligns across 7 bases. This CDR3 is 13 amino acids long. Germline-derived CDR1 and CDR2 are SGHNT and YYREEE (reference sequence). V shed 2 bases, J shed 3 bases, and the junction held 1 base outside the gene matches. DNA of the CDR3: TGTGCCAGCAGCTTCGGGACAGACTATGGCTACACCTTC. Protein sequence: CASSFGTDYGYTF.

V gene TRBV15 combines with J gene TRBJ2-7; D unclear. The CDR3 sequence is 15 residues long. Between the trimmed V and J ends, which lost 4 bases and 0 bases, there was a span of 13 bases. Per germline, CDR1 LNHNV and CDR2 YYDKDF (reference sequence). The CDR3 reads CATSTLSEFSYEQYF. The CDR3 bases are TGTGCCACCAGCACTCTCTCGGAGTTCTCCTACGAGCAGTACTTC.

The sample holds a few counts of this clone. This chain connects TRBV4-3 to TRBJ1-1; D call uncertain. This CDR3 comprises 15 residues. The germline V gene has CDR1 LGHNA and CDR2 YSLEER. V was trimmed by 1 base and J by 4 bases, leaving 13 bases between them. The CDR3 nucleotides read TGCGCCAGCAGCCAAGTTGGCGGGGTGGGCACTGAAGCTTTCTTT. As protein: CASSQVGGVGTEAFF.

The rearrangement uses TRBV5-5 and TRBJ2-2, with TRBD1 as a possible D gene (6 bases). Germline assignment: CDR1 SGHKS and CDR2 YYEKEE (reference sequence). The CDR3 runs to 14 residues. Between the trimmed V and J ends, which lost 4 bases and 6 bases, there was a span of 13 bases. In DNA, the CDR3 is TGTGCCAGCAGCGGGGGCGTGGTGGCCGGGGAGCTGTTTTTT. This codes for CASSGGVVAGELFF.

The CDR3 bases are TGTGCCAGCAGCGTAGTATCGAGCGGGGGGGCCCCCTACAATGAGCAGTTCTTC. As protein: CASSVVSSGGAPYNEQFF. The chain uses TRBV9 and TRBJ2-1, with 10 bases that match TRBD2. CDR1 SGDLS and CDR2 YYNGEE come from the germline V gene. J lost 2 bases, V lost 0 bases, and 8 bases had no gene match. This CDR3 contains 18 residues.

This clone appeared a few times. The chain carries TRBV6-1 and TRBJ2-1; TRBD2 agrees at 8 bases. The CDR3 has 16 amino acids. Germline CDR1 MNHNS, CDR2 SASEGT. The J segment lost 1 base and the V segment lost 4 bases, leaving 6 bases of the junction unmatched. Here the CDR3 DNA reads TGTGCCAGCAGTGTCGGCCGGGGGGGGTCCTACAATGAGCAGTTCTTC. This sequence encodes CASSVGRGGSYNEQFF.

The table lists this clone with a few counts. The chain couples TRBV9 to TRBJ1-5; weak D call: TRBD1 (5 bases). V was shortened by 6 bases and J by 11 bases, with 21 bases between the two germline ends. The length of the CDR3 is 14 residues. The germline CDR1 and CDR2 sequences are SGDLS and YYNGEE. The CDR3 spells CASKYGDGRGTQHF. The CDR3 DNA reads TGTGCCAGCAAATATGGGGATGGGCGGGGGACCCAGCATTTT.

V is TRBV25-1 and J is TRBJ1-6, with TRBD1 as a possible D gene (5 bases). The germline V and J ends were trimmed by 7 bases and 4 bases, with 8 bases remaining between them. The germline CDR1 and CDR2 sequences are MGHDK and SYGVNS. The CDR3 has 13 residues. The CDR3 bases are TGTGCCAGCACCAGGGAATATAATTCACCCCTCCACTTT. Encoded protein: CASTREYNSPLHF.

The rearrangement joins TRBV18 to TRBJ2-7; a possible D gene is TRBD1 (6 bases). The V gene's germline CDR1 is KGHSH and CDR2 LQKENI. V dropped 6 bases and J dropped 4 bases, with 19 bases sitting between them. This CDR3 is built from 15 residues. The CDR3 nucleotides read TGTGCCAGCTCCCTACAGGTGAGGGGGATTTACGAGCAGTACTTC. Encoded protein: CASSLQVRGIYEQYF.

V usage is TRBV19 and J usage is TRBJ2-1; possible D gene TRBD1, 5 bases. Germline V gene sequence: CDR1 LNHDA, CDR2 SQIVND (reference sequence). Trimming shortened V by 3 bases and J by 2 bases, and 11 bases separated the two germline ends. The CDR3 covers 15 residues. CDR3 DNA sequence: TGTGCCAGTAGTATGGGGCAGGGTACCTACAATGAGCAGTTCTTC. Translation: CASSMGQGTYNEQFF.

This clone was counted once. The chain combines TRBV28 with TRBJ2-7, with D possibly being TRBD2 (5 bases). Per germline, CDR1 MDHEN and CDR2 SYDVKM. V lost 5 bases, J lost 7 bases, and 21 bases lay in between. The CDR3 extends over 15 amino acids. CDR3 bases: TGTGCCAGCAGTCCACCGCGGGCAGCTATGGGGGAGCAGTACTTC. Its translation is CASSPPRAAMGEQYF.

The V and J genes are TRBV11-2 and TRBJ2-1, with D hard to call. Trimming stripped 1 base from V and 1 base from J, with 8 bases between. Germline CDR1 is SGHAT and CDR2 is FQNNGV. The CDR3 length is 15 residues. The CDR3 here is CASSLVRLSYNEQFF. CDR3 DNA sequence: TGTGCCAGCAGCTTAGTGCGGTTATCCTACAATGAGCAGTTCTTC.

This chain joins TRBV29-1 and TRBJ1-5; 7 bases fit TRBD1. Losses at the gene ends were 4 bases for V and 4 bases for J; bases not matched to a gene: 4. CDR1 and CDR2 (germline): SQVTM, ANQGSEA. The CDR3 totals 13 residues. The CDR3 here is CSVAGQPNQPQHF. The CDR3 coding sequence is TGCAGCGTTGCGGGACAGCCAAATCAGCCCCAGCATTTT.

The chain employs TRBV5-1 and TRBJ2-2; maybe TRBD1 (6 bases). Germline lookup yields CDR1 SGHRS and CDR2 YFSETQ. The CDR3 has 17 residues. V lost 1 base to trimming and J lost 0 bases, with 13 bases between them. The DNA of the CDR3 is TGCGCCAGCAGCTTGCGGATACAGGGATCGAACACCGGGGAGCTGTTTTTT. Residues: CASSLRIQGSNTGELFF.

The genes are TRBV5-1 and TRBJ1-5, with a tentative D call TRBD1 (5 bases). The germline gives CDR1 SGHRS, CDR2 YFSETQ. Between the trimmed V and J ends, which lost 1 base and 5 bases, there was a span of 10 bases. The CDR3 contains 14 residues. The CDR3 is CASSLRGMDQPQHF. The CDR3 region has the DNA TGCGCCAGCAGCTTGAGGGGTATGGATCAGCCCCAGCATTTT.

The chain employs TRBV11-2 and TRBJ1-2; possibly TRBD1 for D (5 bases). Germline V gene sequence: CDR1 SGHAT, CDR2 FQNNGV. This CDR3 comprises 15 residues. The V end was cut by 4 bases, the J end by 1 base, with 13 bases between. CDR3 in amino acids: CASSSDSRVNYGYTF. The CDR3 DNA is TGTGCCAGCAGCTCGGATTCCAGGGTTAACTATGGCTACACCTTC.

This clone is a singleton in its sample. The gene calls are TRBV5-1 and TRBJ2-3, with a possible D match to TRBD2 (5 bases). Per germline, CDR1 SGHRS and CDR2 YFSETQ. V lost 4 bases, J lost 1 base, and 10 bases lay in between. There are 14 residues in the CDR3. CDR3 in DNA: TGCGCCAGCAGCGGGGAGCAGGGCACAGATACGCAGTATTTT. It encodes CASSGEQGTDTQYF.

The chain has TRBV5-1 and TRBJ2-3; D gene unclear. CDR3 length equals 14 residues. The ends were cut back, 5 bases at V and 1 base at J, with 11 bases in the middle. The germline V gene encodes CDR1 SGHRS and CDR2 YFSETQ. CDR3 DNA: TGCGCCAGCAGTCTCGACACGGGCACAGATACGCAGTATTTT. It translates to CASSLDTGTDTQYF.

V is TRBV5-4 and J is TRBJ2-7; the D is unclear. Germline CDR1 is SGHNT and CDR2 is YYREEE (reference sequence). V was shortened by 5 bases and J by 3 bases, with 9 bases between the two germline ends. The CDR3 totals 12 residues. CDR3 in DNA: TGTGCCAGCAGTCGTAGAAACTACGAGCAGTACTTC. Translation gives CASSRRNYEQYF. The whole variable domain, filled in from reference TRBV5-4 and TRBJ2-7, reads ETGVTQSPTHLIKTRGQQVTLRCSSQSGHNTVSWYQQALGQGPQFIFQYYREEENGRGNFPPRFSGLQFPNYSSELNVNALELDDSALYLCASSRRNYEQYFGPGTRLTVT.

This clone was detected a few times. The chain is built from TRBV3-1 (or the pseudogene TRBV3-2) and TRBJ1-5, with D possibly being TRBD1 (5 bases). The CDR3 runs 15 residues. Germline V gene lookup returns CDR1 LGHDT and CDR2 YNNKEL (reference sequence). V gave up 4 bases and J gave up 3 bases, with 13 bases separating them. The CDR3 region has the DNA TGTGCCAGCAGCCCGGAAAAAGGGGACAATCAGCCCCAGCATTTT. This gives the protein CASSPEKGDNQPQHF.

The CDR3 DNA sequence: TGTGCCAGTAGTTTAGGACAGTTGCGGAATCAGCCCCAGCATTTT. Its protein product is CASSLGQLRNQPQHF. The V call is TRBV19, the J call TRBJ1-5; TRBD1 is a possible D gene (6 bases). Looked up from germline, CDR1 is LNHDA and CDR2 is SQIVND (reference sequence). The CDR3 sequence is 15 residues long. V was pared by 5 bases and J by 4 bases, with 15 bases between.

The rearrangement links TRBV9 to TRBJ1-5; 9 bases map to TRBD1. The CDR3 contains 14 residues. Germline CDR1 SGDLS, CDR2 YYNGEE. The trim removed 4 bases at V and 6 bases at J, leaving 5 bases unmatched. CDR3 sequence reads: CASSSTGGSQPQHF. DNA of the CDR3: TGTGCCAGCAGCTCCACAGGGGGCTCTCAGCCCCAGCATTTT.

This clone occurred a few times. The rearrangement links TRBV3-1 (or the pseudogene TRBV3-2) to TRBJ2-1; D may be TRBD2 (6 bases). V lost 2 bases, J lost 6 bases, and 11 bases lay in between. The CDR3 has 14 residues. Germline V gene sequence: CDR1 LGHDT, CDR2 YNNKEL (reference sequence). This CDR3 reads CASSQLSGRNEQFF. CDR3 sequence (DNA): TGTGCCAGCAGCCAACTTAGCGGACGCAATGAGCAGTTCTTC.

The rearrangement links TRBV28 to TRBJ1-1, with D maybe TRBD1 (5 bases). Germline CDR1 MDHEN, CDR2 SYDVKM. The CDR3 spans 14 residues. The V end was cut by 3 bases, the J end by 4 bases, with 12 bases between. This CDR3 reads CASSLAGEATEAFF. The DNA for the CDR3 is TGTGCCAGCAGTTTGGCGGGGGAGGCCACTGAAGCTTTCTTT.

The gene calls are TRBV11-3 and TRBJ2-7; 7 nucleotides line up with TRBD2. This CDR3 has 16 amino acids. Germline V lookup: CDR1 SGHNT, CDR2 YENEEA. With 5 bases clipped from V and 0 bases from J, the junction kept 10 bases outside the gene matches. The DNA for the CDR3 is TGTGCCAGCAGCCACGGAGGGCCGGGAGGCTCCTACGAGCAGTACTTC. Translated: CASSHGGPGGSYEQYF.

The rearrangement links TRBV27 to TRBJ2-5, with D possibly matching TRBD2 (6 bases). Germline CDR1 is MNHEY and CDR2 is SMNVEV (reference sequence). CDR3 length: 15 amino acids. The V gene lost 3 bases and the J gene lost 5 bases, with 16 bases spanning the gap. CDR3 amino acids: CASSFSWAAGETQYF. The CDR3 bases are TGTGCCAGCAGTTTTTCTTGGGCCGCGGGGGAGACCCAGTACTTC.